This TCR beta chain came from a study of control samples from healthy donors and cancer patients. Sequencing used immunoSEQ multiplex PCR; TCRdb keeps in-frame clones, though not all of them. The sample has under 450,000 clones, around nine tenths seen once; the top ten hold over 5.5%. The CDR3 runs 13 residues. Between the trimmed V and J ends, which lost 6 bases and 8 bases, there was a span of 13 bases. CDR1 and CDR2 (germline): SNHLY, FYNNEI. What was sequenced was PBMCs. The chain recombines TRBV2 with TRBJ1-4; D remains ambiguous. This TCR was recovered from a man between 40 and 49 years old with head and neck cancer. CDR3 nucleotides: TGTGCCAGCAGGCCCGATAGTTTCGAAAAACTGTTTTTT. It is translated as CASRPDSFEKLFF.